The rows below give T cell receptor beta chains drawn from one sample of a study of control samples from healthy donors and cancer patients. Profiling relied on immunoSEQ multiplex PCR, and the TCRdb table lists in-frame clones only, not all of them. The sample includes some 150,000 clones, roughly 91% of them seen just once. Sequencing input: blood. The receptors shown here come from a woman between 25 and 40 years old in good health. Both conserved end residues are trimmed from each CDR3. Each record gives: J gene, CDR3 length, V gene, CDR3 protein.

>TRBJ2-3|12|TRBV5-4
ASSLGGGTDTQY
>TRBJ2-5|16|TRBV11-2
ASSLDSRDRGLQETQY
>TRBJ2-3|10|TRBV18
ASSPGGDTQY
>TRBJ2-7|12|TRBV18
ASSPGSQSYEQY
>TRBJ2-4|12|TRBV5-1
ASTTTSGSDIQY
>TRBJ2-3|11|TRBV7-3
ASSPAGRDTQY
>TRBJ1-4|12|TRBV5-1
ASSDPGVEEKLF
>TRBJ2-3|14|TRBV6-4
ASSDGLAGSTDTQY
>TRBJ2-6|11|TRBV2
AKERSGANVLT
>TRBJ2-7|13|TRBV3-1/TRBV3-2
ASSQGLAGGYEQY
>TRBJ1-4|11|TRBV12-3/TRBV12-4
ASSQRANEKLF
>TRBJ2-5|14|TRBV4-3
ASSQGLAGEGETQY
>TRBJ2-5|14|TRBV27
ASSFSGTGYQETQY
>TRBJ1-2|11|TRBV11-3
ASSVVGVDGYT
>TRBJ1-2|12|TRBV18
ASSPPRTVYGYT
>TRBJ2-7|12|TRBV2
ASSEEWGPYEQY
>TRBJ1-2|12|TRBV19
ASSIKGARYGYT
>TRBJ1-2|14|TRBV18
ASSPHPPGQGYGYT
>TRBJ2-7|13|TRBV7-8
ASSLGTSAYYEQY
>TRBJ1-1|11|TRBV12-3/TRBV12-4
ASSIAGNTEAF
>TRBJ2-4|14|TRBV4-2
ASSQDLAAAKNIQY
>TRBJ1-1|14|TRBV4-2
ASSQGTGVGNTEAF